Here is one TCR beta chain with its context. Assay used: immunoSEQ multiplex PCR; TCRdb lists only in-frame clones, some missing. The sample consists of hundreds of thousands of clones, about 89% of them appearing once. The data stem from a study of blood T cell repertoires in COVID-19. Germline lookup yields CDR1 SGHTA and CDR2 FQGNSA. CDR3 size: 16 residues. The V end lost 5 bases, the J end lost 8 bases, and 22 bases lay between the germline ends. Those who participated ranged in age from 18 to 89 years and resided in about 24 US areas. This TCR came from a middle-aged woman who had recovered from COVID-19. This rearrangement joins TRBV7-2 to TRBJ2-1; tentative D call: TRBD1 (8 bases). Sequenced sample: PBMCs or T cells enriched from blood (not recorded which). The CDR3: CASSPILGQGGDEQFF. The CDR3 DNA sequence: TGTGCCAGCAGCCCAATCCTAGGACAGGGAGGGGATGAGCAGTTCTTC.